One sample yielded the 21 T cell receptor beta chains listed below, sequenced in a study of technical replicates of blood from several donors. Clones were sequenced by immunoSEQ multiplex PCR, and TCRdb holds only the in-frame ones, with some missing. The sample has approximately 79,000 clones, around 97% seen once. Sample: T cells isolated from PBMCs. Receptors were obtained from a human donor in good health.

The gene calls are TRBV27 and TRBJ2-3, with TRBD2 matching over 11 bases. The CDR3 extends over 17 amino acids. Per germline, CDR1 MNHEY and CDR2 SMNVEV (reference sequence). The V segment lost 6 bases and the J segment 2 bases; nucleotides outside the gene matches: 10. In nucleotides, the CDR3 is TGTGCCAGCAGCCTAGCGGGAGGTCCTTCCTACACAGATACGCAGTATTTT. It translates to CASSLAGGPSYTDTQYF.

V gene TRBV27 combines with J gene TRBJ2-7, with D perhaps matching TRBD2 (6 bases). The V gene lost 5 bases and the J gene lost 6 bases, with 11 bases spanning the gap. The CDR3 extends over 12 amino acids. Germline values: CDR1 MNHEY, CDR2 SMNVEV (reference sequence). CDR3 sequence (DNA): TGTGCCAGCAGTGGCCCCGGGGGCGAGCAGTACTTC. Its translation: CASSGPGGEQYF.

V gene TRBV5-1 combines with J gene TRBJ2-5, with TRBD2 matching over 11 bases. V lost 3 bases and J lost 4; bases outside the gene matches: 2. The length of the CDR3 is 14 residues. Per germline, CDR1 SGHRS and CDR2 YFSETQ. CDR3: CASSSSGRPETQYF. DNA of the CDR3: TGCGCCAGCAGCTCTAGCGGGAGGCCAGAGACCCAGTACTTC.

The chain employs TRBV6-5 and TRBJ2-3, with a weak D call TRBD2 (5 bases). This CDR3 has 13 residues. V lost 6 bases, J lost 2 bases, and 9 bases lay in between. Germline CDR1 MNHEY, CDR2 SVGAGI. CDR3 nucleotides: TGTGCCAGCAGGCTAGCCTTCACAGATACGCAGTATTTT. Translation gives CASRLAFTDTQYF.

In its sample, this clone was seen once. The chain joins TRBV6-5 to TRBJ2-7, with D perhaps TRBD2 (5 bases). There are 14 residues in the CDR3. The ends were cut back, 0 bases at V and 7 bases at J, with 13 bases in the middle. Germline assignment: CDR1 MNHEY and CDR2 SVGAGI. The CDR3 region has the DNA TGTGCCAGCAGTTACTCCGGGGTGACGCGGGAGCAGTACTTC. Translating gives CASSYSGVTREQYF.

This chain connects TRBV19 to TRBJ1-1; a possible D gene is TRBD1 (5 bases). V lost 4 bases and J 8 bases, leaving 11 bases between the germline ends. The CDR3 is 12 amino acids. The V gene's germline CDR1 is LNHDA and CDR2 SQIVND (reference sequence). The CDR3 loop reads CASSKGMSEAFF. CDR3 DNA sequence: TGTGCCAGTAGTAAGGGGATGTCAGAAGCTTTCTTT.

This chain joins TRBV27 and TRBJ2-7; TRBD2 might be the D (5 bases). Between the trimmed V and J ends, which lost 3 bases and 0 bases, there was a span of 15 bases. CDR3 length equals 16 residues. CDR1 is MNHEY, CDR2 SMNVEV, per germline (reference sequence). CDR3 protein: CASSLRGGLSSYEQYF. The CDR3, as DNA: TGTGCCAGCAGTTTGAGAGGAGGACTGAGCTCCTACGAGCAGTACTTC.

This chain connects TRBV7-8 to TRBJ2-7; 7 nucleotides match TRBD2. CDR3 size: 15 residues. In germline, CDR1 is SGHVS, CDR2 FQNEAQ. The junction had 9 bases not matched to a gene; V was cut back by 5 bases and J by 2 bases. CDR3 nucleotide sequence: TGTGCCAGCAGCGCCAGACTAGCCCCAGCCTACGAGCAGTACTTC. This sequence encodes CASSARLAPAYEQYF.

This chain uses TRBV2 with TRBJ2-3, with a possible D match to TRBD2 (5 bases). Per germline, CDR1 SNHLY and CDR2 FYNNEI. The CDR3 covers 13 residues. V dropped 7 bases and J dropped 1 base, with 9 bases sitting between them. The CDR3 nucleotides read TGTGCCAGCATGATCGGGGGCACAGATACGCAGTATTTT. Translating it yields CASMIGGTDTQYF. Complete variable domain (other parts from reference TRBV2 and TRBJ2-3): EPEVTQTPSHQVTQMGQEVILRCVPISNHLYFYWYRQILGQKVEFLVSFYNNEISEKSEIFDDQFSVERPDGSNFTLKIRSTKLEDSAMYFCASMIGGTDTQYFGPGTRLTVL.

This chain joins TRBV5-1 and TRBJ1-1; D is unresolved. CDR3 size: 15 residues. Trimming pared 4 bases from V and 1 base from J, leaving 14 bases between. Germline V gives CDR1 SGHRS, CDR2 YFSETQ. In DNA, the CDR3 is TGCGCCAGCAGCCTGTTATCGGGGTGGAACACTGAAGCTTTCTTT. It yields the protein CASSLLSGWNTEAFF.

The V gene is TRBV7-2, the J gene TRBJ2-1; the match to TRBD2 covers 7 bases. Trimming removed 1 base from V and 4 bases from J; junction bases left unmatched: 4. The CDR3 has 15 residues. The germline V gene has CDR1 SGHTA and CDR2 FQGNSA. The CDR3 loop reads CASSLGTRDYNEQFF. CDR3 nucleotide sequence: TGTGCCAGCAGCTTAGGGACTAGAGATTACAATGAGCAGTTCTTC.

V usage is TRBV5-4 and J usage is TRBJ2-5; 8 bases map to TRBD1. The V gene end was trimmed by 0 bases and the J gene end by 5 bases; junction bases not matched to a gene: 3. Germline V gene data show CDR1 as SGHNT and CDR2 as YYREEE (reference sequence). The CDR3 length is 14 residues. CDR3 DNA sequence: TGTGCCAGCAGCTTGGAACGGACAGGGGAGACCCAGTACTTC. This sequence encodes CASSLERTGETQYF.

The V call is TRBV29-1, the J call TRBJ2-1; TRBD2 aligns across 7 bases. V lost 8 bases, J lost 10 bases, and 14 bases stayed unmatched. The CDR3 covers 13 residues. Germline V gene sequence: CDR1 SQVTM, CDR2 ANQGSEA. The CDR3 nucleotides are TGCAGCACTTGGGCTAGCCTGGGAGGGGAGCAGTTCTTC. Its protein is CSTWASLGGEQFF.

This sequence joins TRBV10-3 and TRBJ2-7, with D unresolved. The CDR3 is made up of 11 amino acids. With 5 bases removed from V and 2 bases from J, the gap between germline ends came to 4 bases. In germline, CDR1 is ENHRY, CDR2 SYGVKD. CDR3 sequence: CAISIAYEQYF. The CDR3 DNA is TGTGCCATCAGTATAGCCTACGAGCAGTACTTC.

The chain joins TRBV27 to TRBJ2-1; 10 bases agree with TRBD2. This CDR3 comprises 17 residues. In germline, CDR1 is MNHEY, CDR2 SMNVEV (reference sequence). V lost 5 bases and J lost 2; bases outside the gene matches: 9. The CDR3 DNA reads TGTGCCAGCAGTATGCCAGCGGGAGGGCCTGCCTACAATGAGCAGTTCTTC. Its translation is CASSMPAGGPAYNEQFF.

CDR3 sequence: CASSLSGALNTEAFF. CDR3 nucleotide sequence: TGTGCCAGCAGCTTAAGTGGGGCCCTGAACACTGAAGCTTTCTTT. The chain employs TRBV7-8 and TRBJ1-1; D may be TRBD1 (5 bases). The V gene lost 2 bases and the J gene lost 0 bases, with 10 bases spanning the gap. The CDR3 totals 15 residues. CDR1 SGHVS and CDR2 FQNEAQ come from the germline V gene.

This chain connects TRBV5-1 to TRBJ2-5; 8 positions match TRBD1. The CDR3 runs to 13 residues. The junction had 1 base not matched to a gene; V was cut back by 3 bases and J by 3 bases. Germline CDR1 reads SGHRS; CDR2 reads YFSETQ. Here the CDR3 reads CASSWDRKETQYF. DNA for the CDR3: TGCGCCAGCAGCTGGGACAGGAAAGAGACCCAGTACTTC.

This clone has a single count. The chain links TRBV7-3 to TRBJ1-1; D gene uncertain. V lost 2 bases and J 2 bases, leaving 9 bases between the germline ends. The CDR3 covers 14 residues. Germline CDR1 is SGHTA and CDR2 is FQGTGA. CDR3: CASSLLQLNTEAFF. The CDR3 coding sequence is TGTGCCAGCAGCTTATTACAGCTTAACACTGAAGCTTTCTTT.

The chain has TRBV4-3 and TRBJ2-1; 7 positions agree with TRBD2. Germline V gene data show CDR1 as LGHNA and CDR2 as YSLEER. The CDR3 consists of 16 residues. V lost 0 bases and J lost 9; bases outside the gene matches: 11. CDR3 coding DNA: TGCGCCAGCAGCCAAGATAAGCGGGATAGAGTCTTTGAGCAGTTCTTC. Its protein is CASSQDKRDRVFEQFF.

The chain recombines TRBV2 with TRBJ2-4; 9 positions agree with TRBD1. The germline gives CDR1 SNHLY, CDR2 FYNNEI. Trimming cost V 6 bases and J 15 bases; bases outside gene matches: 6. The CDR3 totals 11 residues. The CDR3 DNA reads TGTGCCAGCAGGGGGACAGGGAGTCCGTACTTC. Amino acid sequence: CASRGTGSPYF.

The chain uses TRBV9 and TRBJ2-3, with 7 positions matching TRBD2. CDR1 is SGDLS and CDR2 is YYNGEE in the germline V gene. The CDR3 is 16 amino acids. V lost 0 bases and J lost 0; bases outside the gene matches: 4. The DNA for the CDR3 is TGTGCCAGCAGCGTAGCTGATAGCGGGAGCACAGATACGCAGTATTTT. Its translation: CASSVADSGSTDTQYF.